This record concerns one TCR beta chain sequence. The protocol was immunoSEQ multiplex PCR, while the TCRdb copy is restricted to in-frame clones and leaves out a portion. The data hold around 94,000 clones, with about four fifths observed a single time. The sample comes from a study of blood T cell repertoires in COVID-19. Study summary: Sources were T cells, B-cell-depleted T cells, or PBMCs; the material itself was cDNA or gDNA.

The sample comprised peripheral blood. This TCR was sampled from a man between 60 and 70 years old with acute or convalescent COVID-19.

DNA for the CDR3: TGTGCCAGCAGCGCAGGACTAGCGGGGGGGCCATATGAGACCCAGTACTTC. This encodes CASSAGLAGGPYETQYF. V is TRBV9 and J is TRBJ2-5; 15 bases fit TRBD2. V trimming: 3 bases; J trimming: 5 bases; junction bases outside the gene matches: 8. The CDR3 length is 17 residues. Germline V CDR1 and CDR2: SGDLS, YYNGEE.